This TCR beta chain was sequenced for a study of patients and donors after allogeneic stem cell transplantation (dated by TCRdb to the early 2020s). As for this clonotype: Its specific antigen is unknown. No base quality values were provided; no much bigger clone lies one nucleotide off.

Libraries were built with RT-PCR. The reads were generated on a NextSeq 550. TCRdb trimmed the raw reads at Q25, called clones with MiXCR and kept productive beta chains. All rows with the same CDR3 protein become a single entry with the most common DNA and genes. This sample lists approximately 98,000 distinct CDR3 sequences; 35% were detected once. Around 27% of the sample rests with the top ten. For CDR1 and CDR2, the germline V gene lists KGHDR and SFDVKD. The CDR3 contains 13 residues, cysteine and phenylalanine counted. Just the 39-base CDR3 DNA is kept, in frame starting at base 1. V is clipped by 1 base and J by 6 bases, and the sequence between their germline boundaries is 8 bases long.

Input material: blood, either unsorted or a sorted T cell fraction (not recorded which). The clonotype was recovered from a human donor who was either an allogeneic HSCT recipient or a stem cell or donor lymphocyte infusion donor (not recorded which). It is not recorded whose cells these are; they may come from a transplant donor. The rearrangement joined TRBV24-1 to TRBJ1-1, with the D gene not confidently named. The CDR3 in this case is CATSDFRGPEAFF. The sequence in DNA is TGTGCCACCAGTGATTTTAGAGGGCCTGAAGCTTTCTTT.